This T cell receptor beta chain is drawn from a study of cytomegalovirus exposure and HLA in healthy donors. The study, taken as a whole, reports: The study listed 164 cytomegalovirus-associated TCR beta chains.

Using immunoSEQ multiplex PCR, the repertoire was profiled, and TCRdb retains in-frame clones only, with some absent. The data show about 79,000 clones, 93% seen once. The V gene's germline CDR1 is SGHTA and CDR2 FQGNSA. The CDR3 sequence is 14 residues long. The germline V and J ends were trimmed by 4 bases and 6 bases, with 14 bases remaining between them. A word on this clone: Its cognate antigen is unknown. Other DNA variants within this sample encode the same CDR3.

The receptor was derived from a woman in her twenties or thirties in good health and CMV-seronegative. V and J are TRBV7-2 and TRBJ2-3; D is possibly TRBD1 (6 bases). Sequencing used PBMCs. The DNA for the CDR3 is TGTGCCAGCAGCTCCAGGACAGCAACCGATACGCAGTATTTT. It yields the protein CASSSRTATDTQYF. The full variable domain, completed using reference TRBV7-2 and TRBJ2-3, is GAGVSQSPSNKVTEKGKDVELRCDPISGHTALYWYRQSLGQGLEFLIYFQGNSAPDKSGLPSDRFSAERTGGSVSTLTIQRTQQEDSAVYLCASSSRTATDTQYFGPGTRLTVL.